This T cell receptor beta chain was sequenced in a study of PD-L1 blockade in urothelial cancer. In the study overall: In terms of prior chemotherapy, patients had received 0 to 3 regimens. The analyses of blood took place 3 weeks (second dose) and 6 weeks after treatment start.

The repertoire was sequenced with immunoSEQ multiplex PCR; TCRdb's copy has only in-frame clones and lacks some. The sample lists 85,000 to 130,000 clones; around 93% were seen once. CDR3 length: 16 residues. Trimming at V came to 0 bases and at J to 6 bases, leaving 7 bases not matched to a gene. The germline gives CDR1 SGDLS, CDR2 YYNGEE. The source material was PBMCs, sampled around atezolizumab (anti-PD-L1) treatment. The chain links TRBV9 to TRBJ2-2; 8 nucleotides align to TRBD1. The TCR comes from an elderly woman with urothelial cancer. The DNA of the CDR3 is TGTGCCAGCAGCGTAGACCCAGGGACAGGAGCCGGGGAGCTGTTTTTT. As protein: CASSVDPGTGAGELFF.